This TCR beta chain was recorded in a study of sequential checkpoint blockade in melanoma. Clones were sequenced by immunoSEQ multiplex PCR, and TCRdb holds only the in-frame ones, with some missing. The profile shows 17,000 or so clones, around two thirds of them singletons. Treatment specified: randomized to nivolumab then ipilimumab (arm A) or the reverse (arm B). PBMC sorting kept live CD3+CD8+ cells without CD19 or CD56. This CDR3 comprises 13 residues. Germline CDR1 SGDLS, CDR2 YYNGEE. V was clipped by 0 bases and J by 1 base, with 4 bases between them. The material was CD8+ T cells sorted from blood (inferred from file names), obtained from a patient given nivolumab and ipilimumab in sequence. The TCR was taken from a human donor with melanoma. This rearrangement joins TRBV9 to TRBJ1-1, with unresolved D. The CDR3 spells CASSVGENTEAFF. The CDR3 coding sequence is TGTGCCAGCAGCGTAGGAGAGAACACTGAAGCTTTCTTT.